Listed below are T cell receptor beta chains from one sample, sequenced in a study of control samples from healthy donors and cancer patients. Libraries were prepared by immunoSEQ multiplex PCR; TCRdb keeps only in-frame clonotypes and omits some of them. The sample yields a few hundred thousand clones, roughly 90% seen once. Source material: PBMCs. The receptors were sampled from a man aged 35-49 years with head and neck cancer. CDR3s include the opening cysteine and the closing phenylalanine or tryptophan. The D gene is left open where the match is weak. The size of a clone is reported for some rows only, either as once, few or many, or as a class for expanded clones.

>once|-|TRBJ2-3|TRBV4-2
CASSQGGGFADTQYF
TGTGCCAGCAGCCAAGGAGGAGGGTTCGCAGATACGCAGTATTTT
>-|-|TRBJ2-7|TRBV4-3
CASSQERGPTSYEQYF
TGCGCCAGCAGCCAAGAACGGGGGCCGACCTCCTACGAGCAGTACTTC
>once|TRBD1|TRBJ2-1|TRBV6-1
CASSEAGTEFNEQFF
TGTGCCAGCAGTGAAGCCGGGACAGAATTCAATGAGCAGTTCTTC
>once|-|TRBJ1-2|TRBV28
CASSPGARYGYTF
TGTGCCAGCAGTCCCGGGGCCCGCTATGGCTACACCTTC
>-|TRBD1|TRBJ1-6|TRBV27
CASSPPRTGPSPLHF
TGTGCCAGCAGTCCTCCCAGGACAGGGCCTTCACCCCTCCACTTT
>-|TRBD1|TRBJ2-7|TRBV11-2
CASSVGTGAYEQYF
TGTGCCAGCAGCGTCGGGACAGGTGCCTACGAGCAGTACTTC
>-|-|TRBJ1-1|TRBV28
CASSLRGALNTEAFF
TGTGCCAGCAGTTTACGTGGGGCCTTGAACACTGAAGCTTTCTTT
>-|-|TRBJ1-1|TRBV19
CASSIKLGGTEAFF
TGTGCCAGTAGTATAAAACTGGGAGGGACTGAAGCTTTCTTT
>-|-|TRBJ1-1|TRBV4-1
CASSPPGKANTEAFF
TGCGCCAGCAGCCCCCCGGGTAAGGCGAACACTGAAGCTTTCTTT
>-|TRBD1|TRBJ2-2|TRBV27
CASRLQGARTGELFF
TGTGCCAGCAGATTACAGGGGGCGAGGACCGGGGAGCTGTTTTTT
>-|TRBD1|TRBJ1-5|TRBV11-2
CASGQGIDQPQHF
TGTGCCAGCGGACAGGGGATCGACCAGCCCCAGCATTTT
>few|TRBD2|TRBJ2-1|TRBV4-1
CASSQEGTSGNNEQFF
TGCGCCAGCAGCCAAGAGGGGACTAGCGGTAACAATGAGCAGTTCTTC
>-|TRBD2|TRBJ2-1|TRBV11-1
CASSLDMGGSIREQFF
TGTGCCAGCAGCTTAGATATGGGGGGGTCGATCAGGGAGCAGTTCTTC
>-|-|TRBJ2-1|TRBV3-1/TRBV3-2
CASSLGLSSSYNEQFF
TGTGCCAGCAGCCTTGGACTGTCATCTAGCTACAATGAGCAGTTCTTC
>-|-|TRBJ2-2|TRBV18
CASLWTQGSTGELFF
TGTGCCAGCCTTTGGACTCAGGGAAGCACCGGGGAGCTGTTTTTT
>-|TRBD1|TRBJ1-6|TRBV11-2
CASSPETGLGSPLHF
TGTGCCAGCAGCCCGGAGACAGGGCTGGGGTCACCCCTCCACTTT
>-|-|TRBJ2-7|TRBV14
CASSLRSRYEQYF
TGTGCCAGCAGCCTCAGGAGCAGGTACGAGCAGTACTTC
>-|-|TRBJ2-5|TRBV3-1/TRBV3-2
CASRLEETQYF
TGTGCCAGCAGACTTGAAGAGACCCAGTACTTC
>-|TRBD1|TRBJ1-5|TRBV19
CASSIYRGLHQPQHF
TGTGCCAGTAGTATATACAGGGGGCTTCATCAGCCCCAGCATTTT
>-|TRBD1|TRBJ2-7|TRBV19
CATRIGQGVGEQYF
TGTGCCACCCGAATCGGACAGGGGGTAGGAGAGCAGTACTTC
>-|-|TRBJ2-7|TRBV5-5
CASSLFFSQGYEQYF
TGTGCCAGCAGCCTCTTCTTCTCGCAGGGGTACGAGCAGTACTTC
>few|-|TRBJ1-1|TRBV5-5
CASSSGFYTEAFF
TGTGCCAGCAGCAGCGGCTTTTACACTGAAGCTTTCTTT
>-|TRBD2|TRBJ2-7|TRBV27
CASSLVASGRGGDYEQYF
TGTGCCAGCAGTTTGGTGGCTAGCGGGAGGGGAGGGGACTACGAGCAGTACTTC
>-|-|TRBJ2-5|TRBV7-7
CASSSIGLAETQYF
TGTGCTAGCAGCTCGATCGGACTGGCGGAGACCCAGTACTTC
>-|-|TRBJ1-1|TRBV11-2
CASSLDRWETEAFF
TGTGCCAGCAGCTTAGATCGTTGGGAAACTGAAGCTTTCTTT
>-|TRBD2|TRBJ2-3|TRBV3-1/TRBV3-2
CASSLSGGADTQYF
TGTGCCAGCAGCCTTAGCGGGGGGGCAGATACGCAGTATTTT
>-|-|TRBJ2-7|TRBV6-5
CASEDNAYEQYF
TGTGCCAGCGAAGACAATGCCTACGAGCAGTACTTC
>-|-|TRBJ1-1|TRBV6-1
CASSEDRDRGLMNTEAFF
TGTGCCAGCAGTGAAGACCGGGATCGTGGACTCATGAACACTGAAGCTTTCTTT
>once|-|TRBJ1-6|TRBV5-5
CASRRPGSDSPLHF
TGTGCCAGCAGACGACCGGGCTCCGATTCACCCCTCCACTTT
>-|-|TRBJ2-5|TRBV5-6
CASSLFGFGELQETQYF
TGTGCCAGCAGCTTGTTCGGGTTTGGGGAACTTCAAGAGACCCAGTACTTC
>once|-|TRBJ2-7|TRBV9
CASSVATAGPQYF
TGTGCCAGCAGCGTAGCGACGGCCGGGCCGCAGTACTTC